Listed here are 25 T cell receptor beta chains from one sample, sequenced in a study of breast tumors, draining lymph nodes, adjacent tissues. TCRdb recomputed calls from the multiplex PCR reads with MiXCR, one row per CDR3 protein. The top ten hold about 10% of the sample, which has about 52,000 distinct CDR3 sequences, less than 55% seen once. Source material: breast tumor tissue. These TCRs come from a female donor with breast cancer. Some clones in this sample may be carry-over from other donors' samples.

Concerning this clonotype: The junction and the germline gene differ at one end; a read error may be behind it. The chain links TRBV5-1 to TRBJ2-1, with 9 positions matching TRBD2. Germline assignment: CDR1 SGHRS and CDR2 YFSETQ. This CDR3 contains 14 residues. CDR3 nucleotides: TGTGCTAGCATCGGGGGACTAGCAGACAATGAGCAGTTCTTC. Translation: CASIGGLADNEQFF.

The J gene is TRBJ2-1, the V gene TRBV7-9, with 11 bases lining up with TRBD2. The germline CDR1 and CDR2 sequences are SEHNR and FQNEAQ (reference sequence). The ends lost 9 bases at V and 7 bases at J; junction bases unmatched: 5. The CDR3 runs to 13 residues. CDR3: CASRLAGRNEQFF. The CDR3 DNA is TGTGCCAGTCGACTAGCGGGAAGGAATGAGCAGTTCTTC.

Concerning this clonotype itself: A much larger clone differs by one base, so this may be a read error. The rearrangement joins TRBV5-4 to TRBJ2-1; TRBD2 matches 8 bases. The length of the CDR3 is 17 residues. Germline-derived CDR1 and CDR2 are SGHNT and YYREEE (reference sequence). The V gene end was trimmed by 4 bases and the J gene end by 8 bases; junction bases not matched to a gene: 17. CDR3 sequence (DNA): TGTGCCAGCAGCCCAAAGTCACCAGCGGGAGTCTGGCATGAGCAGTTCTTC. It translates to CASSPKSPAGVWHEQFF.

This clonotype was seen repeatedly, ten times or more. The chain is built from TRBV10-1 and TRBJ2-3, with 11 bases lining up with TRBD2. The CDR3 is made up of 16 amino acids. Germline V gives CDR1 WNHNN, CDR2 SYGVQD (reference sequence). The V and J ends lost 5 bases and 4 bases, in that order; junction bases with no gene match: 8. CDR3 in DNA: TGCGCCAGCAGTCCCGGGACTAGCGGCACCCCAGATACGCAGTATTTT. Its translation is CASSPGTSGTPDTQYF.

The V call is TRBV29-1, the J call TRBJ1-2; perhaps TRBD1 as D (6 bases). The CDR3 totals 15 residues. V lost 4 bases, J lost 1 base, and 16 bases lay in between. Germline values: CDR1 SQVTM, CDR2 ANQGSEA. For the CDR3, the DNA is TGCAGCGTTGGGCCGTGGGGGGCTAATAACTATGGCTACACCTTC. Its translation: CSVGPWGANNYGYTF.

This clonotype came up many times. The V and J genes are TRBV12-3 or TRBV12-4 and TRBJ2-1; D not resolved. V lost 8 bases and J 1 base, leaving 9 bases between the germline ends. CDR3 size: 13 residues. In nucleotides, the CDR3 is TGTGCCAGCGTCCCAATTTCCTACAATGAGCAGTTCTTC. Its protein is CASVPISYNEQFF.

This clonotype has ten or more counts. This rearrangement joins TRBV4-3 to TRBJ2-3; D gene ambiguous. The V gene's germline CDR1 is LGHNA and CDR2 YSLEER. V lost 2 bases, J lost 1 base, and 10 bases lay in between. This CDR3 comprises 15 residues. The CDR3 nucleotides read TGCGCCAGCAGCCAACAATACTTGGGCACAGATACGCAGTATTTT. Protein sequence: CASSQQYLGTDTQYF.

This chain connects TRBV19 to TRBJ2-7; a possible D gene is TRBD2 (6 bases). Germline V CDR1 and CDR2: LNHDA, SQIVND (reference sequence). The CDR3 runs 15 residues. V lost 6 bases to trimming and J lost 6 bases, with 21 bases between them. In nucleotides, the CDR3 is TGTGCCAGTAGCCCTCATCGGGACGGGGGAGGCGAGCAGTACTTC. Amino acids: CASSPHRDGGGEQYF.

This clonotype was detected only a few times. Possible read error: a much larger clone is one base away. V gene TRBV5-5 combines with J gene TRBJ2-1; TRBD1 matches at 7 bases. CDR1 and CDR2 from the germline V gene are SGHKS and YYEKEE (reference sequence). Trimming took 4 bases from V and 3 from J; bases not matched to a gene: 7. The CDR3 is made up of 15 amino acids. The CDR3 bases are TGTGCCAGCAGCATAGGACAGGCGGTCTACAATGAGCAGTTCTTC. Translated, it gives CASSIGQAVYNEQFF. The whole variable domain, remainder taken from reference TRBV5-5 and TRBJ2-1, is DAGVTQSPTHLIKTRGQQVTLRCSPISGHKSVSWYQQVLGQGPQFIFQYYEKEERGRGNFPDRFSARQFPNYSSELNVNALLLGDSALYLCASSIGQAVYNEQFFGPGTRLTVL.

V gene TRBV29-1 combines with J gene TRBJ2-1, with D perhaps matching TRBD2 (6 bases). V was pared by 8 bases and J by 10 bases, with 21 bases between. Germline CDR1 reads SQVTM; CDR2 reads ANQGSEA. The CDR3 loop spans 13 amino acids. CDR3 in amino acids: CSTLTGTQSEQFF. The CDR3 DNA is TGCAGCACATTAACGGGGACTCAGTCCGAGCAGTTCTTC.

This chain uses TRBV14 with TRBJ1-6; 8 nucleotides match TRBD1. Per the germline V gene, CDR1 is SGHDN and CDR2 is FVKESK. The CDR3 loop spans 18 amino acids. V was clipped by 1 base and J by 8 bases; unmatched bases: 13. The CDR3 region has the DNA TGTGCCAGCAGCCAAGTTCCAAGCGGGACAGGTTCGGATTCACCCCTCCACTTT. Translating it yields CASSQVPSGTGSDSPLHF.

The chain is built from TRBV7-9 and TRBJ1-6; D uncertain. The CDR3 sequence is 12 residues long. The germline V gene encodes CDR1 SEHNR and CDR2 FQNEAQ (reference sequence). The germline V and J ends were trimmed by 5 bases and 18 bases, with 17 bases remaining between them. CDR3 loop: CASSPLWSSGHF. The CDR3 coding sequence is TGTGCCAGCAGCCCACTCTGGTCCAGCGGCCACTTT. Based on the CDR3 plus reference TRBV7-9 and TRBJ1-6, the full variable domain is DTGVSQNPRHKITKRGQNVTFRCDPISEHNRLYWYRQTLGQGPEFLTYFQNEAQLEKSRLLSDRFSAERPKGSFSTLEIQRTEQGDSAMYLCASSPLWSSGHFGNGTRLTVT.

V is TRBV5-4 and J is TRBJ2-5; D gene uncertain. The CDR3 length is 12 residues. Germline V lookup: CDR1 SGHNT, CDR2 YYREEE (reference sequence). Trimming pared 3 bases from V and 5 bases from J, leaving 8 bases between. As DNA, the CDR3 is TGTGCCAGCAGCTGGGGTCCGGAGACCCAGTACTTC. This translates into CASSWGPETQYF.

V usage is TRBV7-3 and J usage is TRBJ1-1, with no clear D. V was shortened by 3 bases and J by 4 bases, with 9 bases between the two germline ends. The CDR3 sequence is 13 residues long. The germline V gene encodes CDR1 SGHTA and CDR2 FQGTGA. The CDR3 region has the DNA TGTGCCAGCAGCTTCATGGGAGGCACTGAAGCTTTCTTT. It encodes CASSFMGGTEAFF.

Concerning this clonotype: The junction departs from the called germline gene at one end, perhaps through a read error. This CDR3 reads CASSRGTSGSGTQYF. The CDR3 nucleotides read TGTGCCAGCAGCCGCGGGACTAGCGGGAGTGGCACGCAGTACTTT. The genes are TRBV11-3 and TRBJ2-3; 14 positions agree with TRBD2. CDR1 is SGHNT, CDR2 YENEEA, per germline. This CDR3 has 15 amino acids.

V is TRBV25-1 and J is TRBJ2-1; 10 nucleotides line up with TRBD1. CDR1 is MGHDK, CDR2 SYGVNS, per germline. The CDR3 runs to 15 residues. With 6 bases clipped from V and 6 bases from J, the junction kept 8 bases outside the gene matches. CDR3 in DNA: TGTGCCAGCAGGCGGGGGACAGGGGTAGGCAATGAGCAGTTCTTC. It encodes CASRRGTGVGNEQFF. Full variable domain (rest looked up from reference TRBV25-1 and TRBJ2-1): EADIYQTPRYLVIGTGKKITLECSQTMGHDKMYWYQQDPGMELHLIHYSYGVNSTEKGDLSSESTVSRIRTEHFPLTLESARPSHTSQYLCASRRGTGVGNEQFFGPGTRLTVL.

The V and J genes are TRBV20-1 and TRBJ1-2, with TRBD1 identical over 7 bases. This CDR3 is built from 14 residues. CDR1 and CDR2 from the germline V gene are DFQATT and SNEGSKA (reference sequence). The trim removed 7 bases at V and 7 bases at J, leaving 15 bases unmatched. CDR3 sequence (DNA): TGCAGTGTAGGGGGGACAGAGGACCTCTCTGGCTACACCTTC. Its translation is CSVGGTEDLSGYTF.

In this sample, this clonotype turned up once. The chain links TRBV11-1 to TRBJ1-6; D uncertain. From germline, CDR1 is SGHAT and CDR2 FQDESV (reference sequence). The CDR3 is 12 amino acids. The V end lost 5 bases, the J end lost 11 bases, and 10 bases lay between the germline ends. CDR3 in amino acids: CASSHRSTPLHF. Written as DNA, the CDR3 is TGTGCCAGCAGCCATAGGAGCACACCCCTCCACTTT.

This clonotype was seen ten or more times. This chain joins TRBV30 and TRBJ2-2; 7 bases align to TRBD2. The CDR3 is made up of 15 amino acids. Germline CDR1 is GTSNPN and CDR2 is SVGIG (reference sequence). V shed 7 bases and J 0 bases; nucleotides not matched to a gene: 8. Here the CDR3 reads CALDPGTTNTGELFF. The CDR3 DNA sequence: TGTGCCTTGGACCCCGGGACTACGAACACCGGGGAGCTGTTTTTT. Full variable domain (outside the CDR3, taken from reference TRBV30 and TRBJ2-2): SQTIHQWPATLVQPVGSPLSLECTVEGTSNPNLYWYRQAAGRGLQLLFYSVGIGQISSEVPQNLSASRPQDRQFILSSKKLLLSDSGFYLCALDPGTTNTGELFFGEGSRLTVL.

The CDR3 here is CASSQIPGDGYTF. CDR3 coding DNA: TGCGCCAGCAGCCAGATTCCAGGGGATGGCTACACCTTC. The chain joins TRBV4-3 to TRBJ1-2; possibly TRBD1 for D (6 bases). Between the trimmed V and J ends, which lost 3 bases and 6 bases, there was a span of 11 bases. Germline V CDR1 and CDR2: LGHNA, YSLEER. CDR3 length: 13 amino acids.

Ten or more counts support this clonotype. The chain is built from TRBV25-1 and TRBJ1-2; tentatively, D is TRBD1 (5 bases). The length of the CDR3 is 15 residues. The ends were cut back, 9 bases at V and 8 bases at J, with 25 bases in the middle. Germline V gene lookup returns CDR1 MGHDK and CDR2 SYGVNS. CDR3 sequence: CASTHGAGQLSGYTF. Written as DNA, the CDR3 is TGTGCCAGTACCCACGGGGCTGGACAACTATCGGGCTACACCTTC.

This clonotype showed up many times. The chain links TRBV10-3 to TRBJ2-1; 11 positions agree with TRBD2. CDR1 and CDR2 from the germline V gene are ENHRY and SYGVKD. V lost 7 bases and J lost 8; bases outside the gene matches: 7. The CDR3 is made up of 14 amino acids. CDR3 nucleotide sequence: TGTGCCATCATGGGTAGCGGGAGGGGTTATGAGCAGTTCTTC. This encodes CAIMGSGRGYEQFF.

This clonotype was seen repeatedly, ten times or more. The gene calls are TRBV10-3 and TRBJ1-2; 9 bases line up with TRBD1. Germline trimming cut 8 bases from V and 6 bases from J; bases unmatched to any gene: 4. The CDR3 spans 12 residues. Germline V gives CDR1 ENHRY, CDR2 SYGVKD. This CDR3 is CAIFGQGNGYTF. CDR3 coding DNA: TGTGCCATCTTTGGACAGGGGAATGGCTACACCTTC.

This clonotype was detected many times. CDR3 DNA: TGTGCCAGCAGCGGAGAAGACTTCAGCACAGATACGCAGTATTTT. Translating gives CASSGEDFSTDTQYF. The chain is built from TRBV9 and TRBJ2-3; no reliable D call. Trimming stripped 3 bases from V and 0 bases from J, with 11 bases between. CDR1 is SGDLS, CDR2 YYNGEE, per germline. CDR3 length: 15 amino acids.

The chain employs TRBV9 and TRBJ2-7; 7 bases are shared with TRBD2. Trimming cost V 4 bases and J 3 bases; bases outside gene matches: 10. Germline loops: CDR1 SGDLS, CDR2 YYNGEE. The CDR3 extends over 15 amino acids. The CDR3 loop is CASSLAGRGVYEQYF. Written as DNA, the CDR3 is TGTGCCAGCAGCTTAGCGGGCCGCGGGGTCTACGAGCAGTACTTC.